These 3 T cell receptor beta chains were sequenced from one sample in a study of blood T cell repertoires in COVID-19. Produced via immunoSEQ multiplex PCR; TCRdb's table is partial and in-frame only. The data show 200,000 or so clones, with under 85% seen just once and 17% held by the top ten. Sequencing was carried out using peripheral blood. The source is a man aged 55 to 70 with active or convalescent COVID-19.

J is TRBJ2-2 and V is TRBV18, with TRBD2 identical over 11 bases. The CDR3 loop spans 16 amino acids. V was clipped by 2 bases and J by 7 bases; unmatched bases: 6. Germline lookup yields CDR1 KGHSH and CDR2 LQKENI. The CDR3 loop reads CASSPWTSGFGGELFF. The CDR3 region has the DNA TGTGCCAGCTCACCATGGACTAGCGGGTTTGGCGGGGAGCTGTTTTTT.

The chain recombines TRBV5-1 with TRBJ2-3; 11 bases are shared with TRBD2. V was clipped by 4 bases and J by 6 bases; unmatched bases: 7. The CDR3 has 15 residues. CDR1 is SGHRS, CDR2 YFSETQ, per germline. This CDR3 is CASSPGTSGGDTQYF. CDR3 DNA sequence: TGCGCCAGCAGCCCCGGGACTAGCGGCGGGGATACGCAGTATTTT.

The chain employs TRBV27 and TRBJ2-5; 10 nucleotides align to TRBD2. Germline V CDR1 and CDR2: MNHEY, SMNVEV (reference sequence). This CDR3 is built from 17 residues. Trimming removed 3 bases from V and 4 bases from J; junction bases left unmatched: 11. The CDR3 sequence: CASSFRSGRAVRETQYF. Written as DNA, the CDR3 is TGTGCCAGCAGTTTCAGGAGCGGGAGGGCCGTTCGAGAGACCCAGTACTTC.